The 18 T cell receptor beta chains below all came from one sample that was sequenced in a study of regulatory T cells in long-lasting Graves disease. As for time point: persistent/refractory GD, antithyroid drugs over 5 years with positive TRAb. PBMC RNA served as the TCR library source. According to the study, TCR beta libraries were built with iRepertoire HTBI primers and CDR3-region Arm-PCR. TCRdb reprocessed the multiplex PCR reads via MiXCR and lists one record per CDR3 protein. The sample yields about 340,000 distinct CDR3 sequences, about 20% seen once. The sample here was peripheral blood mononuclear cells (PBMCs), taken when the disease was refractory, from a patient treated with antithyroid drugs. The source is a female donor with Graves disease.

The CDR3 nucleotides read TGCAGCGTTTCAAACACCGGGGAGCTGTTTTTT. Protein sequence: CSVSNTGELFF. The V call is TRBV29-1, the J call TRBJ2-2; no clear D. Trimming took off 5 bases at V and 2 bases at J, with 3 bases between the two ends. CDR1 and CDR2 (germline): SQVTM, ANQGSEA. CDR3 length equals 11 residues.

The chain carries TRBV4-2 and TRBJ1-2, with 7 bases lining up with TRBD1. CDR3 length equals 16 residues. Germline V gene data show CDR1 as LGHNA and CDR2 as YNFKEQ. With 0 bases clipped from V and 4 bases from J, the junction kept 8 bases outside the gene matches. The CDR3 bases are TGTGCCAGCAGCCAAGATTTAAGGACAGGCGGCTATGGCTACACCTTC. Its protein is CASSQDLRTGGYGYTF.

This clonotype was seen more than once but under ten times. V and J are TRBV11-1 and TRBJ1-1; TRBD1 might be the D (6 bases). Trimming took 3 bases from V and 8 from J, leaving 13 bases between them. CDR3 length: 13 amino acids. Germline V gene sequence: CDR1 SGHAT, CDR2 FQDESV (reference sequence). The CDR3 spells CASSLESDREAFF. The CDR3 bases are TGTGCCAGCAGCTTGGAATCCGACAGGGAAGCTTTCTTT.

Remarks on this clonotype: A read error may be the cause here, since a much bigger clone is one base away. The CDR3 sequence: CASSLSGRNLYEQYF. The CDR3 DNA reads as TGTGCCAGCAGTTTATCCGGTAGGAATCTCTACGAGCAGTACTTC. The chain links TRBV28 to TRBJ2-7; D remains unclear. The germline gives CDR1 MDHEN, CDR2 SYDVKM. The CDR3 extends over 15 amino acids. Trimming stripped 1 base from V and 3 bases from J, with 13 bases between.

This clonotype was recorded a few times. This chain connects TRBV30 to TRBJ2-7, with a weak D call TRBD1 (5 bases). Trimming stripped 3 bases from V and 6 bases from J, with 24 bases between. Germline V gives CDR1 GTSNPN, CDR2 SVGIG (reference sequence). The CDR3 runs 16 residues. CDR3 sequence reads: CAWRDLLGPKGFEQYF. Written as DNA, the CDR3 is TGTGCCTGGAGGGACCTATTGGGGCCCAAGGGGTTCGAGCAGTACTTC. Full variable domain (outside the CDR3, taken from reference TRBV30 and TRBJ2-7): SQTIHQWPATLVQPVGSPLSLECTVEGTSNPNLYWYRQAAGRGLQLLFYSVGIGQISSEVPQNLSASRPQDRQFILSSKKLLLSDSGFYLCAWRDLLGPKGFEQYFGPGTRLTVT.

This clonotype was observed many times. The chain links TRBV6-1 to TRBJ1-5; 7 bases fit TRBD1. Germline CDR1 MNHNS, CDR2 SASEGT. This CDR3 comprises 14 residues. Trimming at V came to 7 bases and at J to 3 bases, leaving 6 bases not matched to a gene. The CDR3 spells CASTSGQVNQPQHF. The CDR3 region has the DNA TGTGCCAGCACCTCAGGACAGGTCAATCAGCCCCAGCATTTT.

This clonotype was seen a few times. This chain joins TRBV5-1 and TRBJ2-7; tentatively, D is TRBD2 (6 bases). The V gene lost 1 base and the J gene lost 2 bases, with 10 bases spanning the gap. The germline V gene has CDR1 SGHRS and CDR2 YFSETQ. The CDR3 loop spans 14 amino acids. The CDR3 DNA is TGCGCCAGCAGCTTGTCGTGGGGGGCCTACGAGCAGTACTTC. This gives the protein CASSLSWGAYEQYF.

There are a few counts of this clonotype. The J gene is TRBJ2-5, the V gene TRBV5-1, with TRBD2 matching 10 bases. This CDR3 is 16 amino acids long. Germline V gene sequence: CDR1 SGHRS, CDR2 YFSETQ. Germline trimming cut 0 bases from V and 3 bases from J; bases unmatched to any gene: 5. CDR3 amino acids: CASSLVPLAGEETQYF. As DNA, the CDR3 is TGCGCCAGCAGCTTGGTCCCGCTAGCGGGGGAAGAGACCCAGTACTTC.

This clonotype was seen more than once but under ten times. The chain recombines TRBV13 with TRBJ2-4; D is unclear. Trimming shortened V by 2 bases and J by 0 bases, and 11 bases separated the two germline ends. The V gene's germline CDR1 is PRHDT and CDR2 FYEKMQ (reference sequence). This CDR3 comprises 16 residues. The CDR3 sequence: CASSLRQTLAKNIQYF. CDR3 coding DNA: TGTGCCAGCAGCTTAAGGCAGACGTTAGCCAAAAACATTCAGTACTTC.

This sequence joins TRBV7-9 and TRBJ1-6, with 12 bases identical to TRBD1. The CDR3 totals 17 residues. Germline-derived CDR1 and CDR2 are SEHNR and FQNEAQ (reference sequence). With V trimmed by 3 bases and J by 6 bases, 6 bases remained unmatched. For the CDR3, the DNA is TGTGCCAGCAGCTTTGGTTGGGACAGGGGGCTTAATTCACCCCTCCACTTT. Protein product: CASSFGWDRGLNSPLHF. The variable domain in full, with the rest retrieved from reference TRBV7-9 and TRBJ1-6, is DTGVSQNPRHKITKRGQNVTFRCDPISEHNRLYWYRQTLGQGPEFLTYFQNEAQLEKSRLLSDRFSAERPKGSFSTLEIQRTEQGDSAMYLCASSFGWDRGLNSPLHFGNGTRLTVT.

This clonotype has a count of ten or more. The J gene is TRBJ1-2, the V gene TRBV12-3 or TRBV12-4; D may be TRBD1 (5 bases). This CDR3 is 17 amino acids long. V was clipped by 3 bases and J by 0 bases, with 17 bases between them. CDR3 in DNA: TGTGCCAGCAGTTTCTTTCAGGGCGCCTTTTCTAACTATGGCTACACCTTC. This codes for CASSFFQGAFSNYGYTF.

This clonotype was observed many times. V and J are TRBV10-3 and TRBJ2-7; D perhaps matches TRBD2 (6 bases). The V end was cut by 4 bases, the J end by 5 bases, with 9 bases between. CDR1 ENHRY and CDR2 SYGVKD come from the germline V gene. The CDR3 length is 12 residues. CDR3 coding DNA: TGTGCCATCAGTGGAGGAGGGAACGAGCAGTACTTC. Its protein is CAISGGGNEQYF.

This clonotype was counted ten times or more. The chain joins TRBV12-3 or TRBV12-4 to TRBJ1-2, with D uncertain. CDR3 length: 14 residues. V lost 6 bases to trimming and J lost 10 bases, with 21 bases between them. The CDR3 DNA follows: TGTGCCAGCAGCCGCGGGATGCGGCAAGAAGACTACACCTTC. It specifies CASSRGMRQEDYTF.

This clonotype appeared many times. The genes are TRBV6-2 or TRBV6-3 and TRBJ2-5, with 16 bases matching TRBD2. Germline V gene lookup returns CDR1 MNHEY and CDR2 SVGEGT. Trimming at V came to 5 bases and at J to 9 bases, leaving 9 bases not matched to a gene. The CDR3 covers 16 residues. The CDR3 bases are TGTGCCAGCAGTGTTGAGGGACTAGCGGGAGGGGCGGCCCAGTACTTC. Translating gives CASSVEGLAGGAAQYF.

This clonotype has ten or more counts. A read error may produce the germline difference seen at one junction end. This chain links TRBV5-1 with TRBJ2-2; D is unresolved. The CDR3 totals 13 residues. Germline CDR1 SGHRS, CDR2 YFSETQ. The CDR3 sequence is CASSPQNTGELFF. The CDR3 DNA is TGTGCCAGCAGCCCTCAGAACACCGGGGAGCTGTTTTTT.

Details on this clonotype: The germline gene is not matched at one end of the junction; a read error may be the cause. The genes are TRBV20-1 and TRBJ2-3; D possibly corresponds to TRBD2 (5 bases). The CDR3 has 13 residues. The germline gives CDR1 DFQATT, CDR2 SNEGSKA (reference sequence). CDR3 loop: CSASPAGADTQYF. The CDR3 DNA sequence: TGCAGCGCTAGTCCGGCCGGGGCAGATACGCAGTATTTT.

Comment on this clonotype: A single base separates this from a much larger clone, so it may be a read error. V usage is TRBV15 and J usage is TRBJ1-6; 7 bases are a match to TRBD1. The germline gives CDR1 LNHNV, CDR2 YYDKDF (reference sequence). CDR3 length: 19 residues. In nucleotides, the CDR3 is TGTGTCACCAGCAGAGAACTTTTCCCCGGGACAGTCGATAATTCACCCCTCCACTTT. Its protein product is CVTSRELFPGTVDNSPLHF. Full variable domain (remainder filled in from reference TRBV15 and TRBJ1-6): DAMVIQNPRYQVTQFGKPVTLSCSQTLNHNVMYWYQQKSSQAPKLLFHYYDKDFNNEADTPDNFQSRRPNTSFCFLDIRSPGLGDTAMYLCVTSRELFPGTVDNSPLHFGNGTRLTVT.

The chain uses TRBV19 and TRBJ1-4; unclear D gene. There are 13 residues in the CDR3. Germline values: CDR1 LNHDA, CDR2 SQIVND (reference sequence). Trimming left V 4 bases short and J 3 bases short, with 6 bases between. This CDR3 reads CASSTRPNEKLFF. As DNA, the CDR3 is TGTGCCAGTAGTACCCGACCTAATGAAAAACTGTTTTTT.